This entry lists 9 T cell receptor beta chains sequenced from one sample in a study of T cell repertoires in cytomegalovirus infection. TCRdb used MiXCR to reprocess the reads, holding one entry per CDR3 protein. Of about 740,000 distinct CDR3 sequences listed, less than 40% were seen once; the top ten hold roughly 2.9%. Sequenced input: PBMCs. These receptors were taken from a human donor in good health (CMV status not recorded). Some clones in this sample may be carry-over from other donors' samples.

This clonotype was seen at least ten times. An end of the junction differs from the germline gene, which may be a read error. The genes are TRBV5-1 and TRBJ1-2; the match to TRBD1 covers 7 bases. This CDR3 has 13 amino acids. CDR1 SGHRS and CDR2 YFSETQ come from the germline V gene. CDR3: CASSPGQSYGYTF. The CDR3 DNA is TGTGCCAGCAGCCCGGGACAGAGCTATGGCTACACCTTC.

The chain uses TRBV29-1 and TRBJ2-3, with 11 bases matching TRBD1. V lost 4 bases to trimming and J lost 4 bases; unmatched junction nucleotides: 7. Germline lookup yields CDR1 SQVTM and CDR2 ANQGSEA. CDR3 length equals 15 residues. The CDR3 nucleotides read TGCAGCGTTGGGGTCTCGGGACAGGGGGCAGATACGCAGTATTTT. Translation: CSVGVSGQGADTQYF.

The chain is built from TRBV11-2 and TRBJ1-5, with D unclear. There are 13 residues in the CDR3. Trimming removed 3 bases from V and 4 bases from J, with 7 bases in between. The V gene's germline CDR1 is SGHAT and CDR2 FQNNGV. The DNA for the CDR3 is TGTGCCAGCAGCTTCCAAGAGAATCAGCCCCAGCATTTT. Translating gives CASSFQENQPQHF.

Regarding this clonotype: A much more abundant neighbour one base away suggests this may be a read error. Given the absence of the conserved phenylalanine or tryptophan at the CDR3 end, a read error is likely. The chain has TRBV7-2 and TRBJ2-3; D may correspond to TRBD1 or TRBD2 (5 bases each). The CDR3 is 14 amino acids. Trimming stripped 2 bases from V and 1 base from J, with 7 bases between. Looked up from germline, CDR1 is SGHTA and CDR2 is FQGNSA. The CDR3 coding sequence is TGTGCCAGCAGCTTACAGGGACGCACAGATACGCAGTATTTG. Its protein is CASSLQGRTDTQYL.

The rearrangement links TRBV24-1 to TRBJ2-1; D gene ambiguous. Germline V lookup: CDR1 KGHDR, CDR2 SFDVKD. CDR3 size: 12 residues. Trimming stripped 3 bases from V and 8 bases from J, with 7 bases between. CDR3 residues: CATSDLFYEQFF. The CDR3 nucleotides read TGTGCCACCAGTGATCTTTTCTATGAGCAGTTCTTC.

The rearrangement uses TRBV5-8 and TRBJ2-5, with 9 bases matching TRBD1. Losses at the gene ends were 0 bases for V and 6 bases for J; bases not matched to a gene: 9. CDR1 and CDR2 from the germline V gene are SGHTS and YDEGEE. There are 16 residues in the CDR3. CDR3 region: CASSLEPTGGGKTQYF. CDR3 DNA sequence: TGTGCCAGCAGCTTGGAACCGACAGGGGGTGGAAAGACCCAGTACTTC.

This clonotype was seen more than once but under ten times. This sequence joins TRBV28 and TRBJ1-4; a weak D match, TRBD1 (5 bases). V lost 5 bases and J 4 bases, leaving 11 bases between the germline ends. This CDR3 comprises 14 residues. Germline values: CDR1 MDHEN, CDR2 SYDVKM. Here the CDR3 DNA reads TGTGCCAGCAGTCCGACAGAGCTTAATGAAAAACTGTTTTTT. Translation gives CASSPTELNEKLFF.

The chain combines TRBV10-3 with TRBJ1-1, with D maybe TRBD1 (5 bases). CDR3 length equals 17 residues. V lost 0 bases and J 8 bases, leaving 22 bases between the germline ends. Germline values: CDR1 ENHRY, CDR2 SYGVKD. The CDR3 DNA follows: TGTGCCATCAGTGAGTCGAAACGGGGGGAGGTATACGCAGAAGCTTTCTTT. This codes for CAISESKRGEVYAEAFF.

This clonotype was detected many times. The chain has TRBV19 and TRBJ2-6, with TRBD2 matching 10 bases. Germline V gene sequence: CDR1 LNHDA, CDR2 SQIVND (reference sequence). The CDR3 length is 16 residues. The V gene end was trimmed by 7 bases and the J gene end by 4 bases; junction bases not matched to a gene: 7. The CDR3 coding sequence is TGTGCCAGTAAACCAGCGGGAGGGCTCGGGGCCAACGTCCTGACTTTC. Protein: CASKPAGGLGANVLTF.